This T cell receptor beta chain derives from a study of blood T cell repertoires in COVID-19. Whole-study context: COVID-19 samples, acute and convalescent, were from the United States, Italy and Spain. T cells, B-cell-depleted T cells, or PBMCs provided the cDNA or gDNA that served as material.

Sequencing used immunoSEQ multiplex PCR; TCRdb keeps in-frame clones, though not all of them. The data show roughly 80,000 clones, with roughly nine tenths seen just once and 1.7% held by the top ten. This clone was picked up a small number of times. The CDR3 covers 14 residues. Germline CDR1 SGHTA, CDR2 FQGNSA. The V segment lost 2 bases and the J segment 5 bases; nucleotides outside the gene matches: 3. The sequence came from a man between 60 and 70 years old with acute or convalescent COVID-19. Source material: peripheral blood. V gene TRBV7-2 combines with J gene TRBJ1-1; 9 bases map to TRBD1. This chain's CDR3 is CASSLKTGGTEAFF. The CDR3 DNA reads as TGTGCCAGCAGCTTAAAGACAGGGGGAACTGAAGCTTTCTTT.